The 14 T cell receptor beta chains presented below share a single source sample, sequenced in a study of technical replicates of blood from a few donors. Only in-frame clones appear in the TCRdb table, and some are missing; sequencing was by immunoSEQ multiplex PCR. The sample contains more than 65,000 clones, around 95% of which appear only once. Sample: T cells isolated from PBMCs. The receptor source for this set is a human donor in good health.

The genes are TRBV4-1 and TRBJ1-2; D perhaps matches TRBD1 (6 bases). Trimming pared 4 bases from V and 4 bases from J, leaving 10 bases between. This CDR3 has 13 amino acids. In germline, CDR1 is MGHRA, CDR2 YSYEKL. The CDR3 DNA follows: TGCGCCAGCAGCCCATCGACAGGCTATGGCTACACCTTC. Translating it yields CASSPSTGYGYTF.

The chain joins TRBV30 to TRBJ1-2; D unclear. V shed 2 bases and J shed 5 bases, with 12 bases lying between them. The CDR3 extends over 13 amino acids. CDR1 is GTSNPN, CDR2 SVGIG, per germline (reference sequence). The CDR3 here is CAWSFSKSYGYTF. The CDR3 DNA reads TGTGCCTGGAGTTTTTCGAAGAGTTATGGCTACACCTTC.

V usage is TRBV5-1 and J usage is TRBJ2-1; the D gene is possibly TRBD2 (6 bases). This CDR3 region has 15 residues. Germline V gene lookup returns CDR1 SGHRS and CDR2 YFSETQ. The germline V and J ends were trimmed by 7 bases and 3 bases, with 17 bases remaining between them. CDR3 DNA: TGCGCCAGCGGCGGCCCTAGCGCCAGCTACAATGAGCAGTTCTTC. Amino acids: CASGGPSASYNEQFF.

This chain uses TRBV19 with TRBJ2-1; 10 bases align to TRBD1. In germline, CDR1 is LNHDA, CDR2 SQIVND (reference sequence). With V trimmed by 4 bases and J by 7 bases, 13 bases remained unmatched. The CDR3 contains 17 residues. DNA for the CDR3: TGTGCCAGTAGTAACCACCTCCGACAGGGGGCGACGAATGAGCAGTTCTTC. It yields the protein CASSNHLRQGATNEQFF.

This chain uses TRBV5-1 with TRBJ2-2; D gene ambiguous. V was pared by 3 bases and J by 1 base, with 10 bases between. Per the germline V gene, CDR1 is SGHRS and CDR2 is YFSETQ. CDR3 size: 15 residues. The CDR3 DNA is TGCGCCAGCAGCTACGACAACTTGAACACCGGGGAGCTGTTTTTT. It is translated as CASSYDNLNTGELFF.

The chain employs TRBV5-1 and TRBJ2-1, with 9 bases matching TRBD2. The CDR3 runs 13 residues. J lost 6 bases, V lost 6 bases, and 4 bases had no gene match. CDR1 and CDR2 (germline): SGHRS, YFSETQ. The CDR3 protein is CASNRGGANEQFF. The CDR3 DNA is TGCGCCAGCAATCGCGGGGGGGCCAATGAGCAGTTCTTC.

J is TRBJ2-5 and V is TRBV13; TRBD2 might be the D (5 bases). The germline gives CDR1 PRHDT, CDR2 FYEKMQ (reference sequence). V gave up 5 bases and J gave up 9 bases, with 19 bases separating them. CDR3 length: 14 residues. Here the CDR3 reads CASSPVGIRVAQYF. In DNA, the CDR3 is TGTGCCAGCAGCCCCGTCGGGATAAGGGTAGCCCAGTACTTC.

This chain uses TRBV6-1 with TRBJ2-7; 11 bases are a match to TRBD2. In germline, CDR1 is MNHNS, CDR2 SASEGT. This CDR3 spans 18 amino acids. Trimming cost V 3 bases and J 0 bases; bases outside gene matches: 10. CDR3 DNA sequence: TGTGCCAGCAGTGATCTCGGGACTAGCGGAAAAAGCTCCTACGAGCAGTACTTC. Protein sequence: CASSDLGTSGKSSYEQYF.

The rearrangement joins TRBV15 to TRBJ1-6; TRBD1 aligns across 9 bases. V shed 5 bases, J shed 8 bases, and the junction held 7 bases outside the gene matches. From germline, CDR1 is LNHNV and CDR2 YYDKDF (reference sequence). The CDR3 sequence is 15 residues long. CDR3 amino acids: CATSRQGVRHSPLHF. CDR3 sequence (DNA): TGTGCCACCAGCCGACAGGGGGTTAGGCATTCACCCCTCCACTTT.

This chain links TRBV27 with TRBJ2-3; TRBD2 might be the D (6 bases). V shed 4 bases and J shed 4 bases, with 12 bases lying between them. The CDR3 is 14 amino acids. Germline-derived CDR1 and CDR2 are MNHEY and SMNVEV (reference sequence). The CDR3 sequence is CASSSTRLSDTQYF. The CDR3 region has the DNA TGTGCCAGCAGTTCGACTAGATTATCAGATACGCAGTATTTT.

V usage is TRBV27 and J usage is TRBJ2-3; TRBD2 aligns across 11 bases. Germline V gene data show CDR1 as MNHEY and CDR2 as SMNVEV (reference sequence). Trimming took 5 bases from V and 6 from J; bases not matched to a gene: 4. The CDR3 is made up of 14 amino acids. CDR3 in DNA: TGTGCCAGCAGTCCGGGACTAGCGGCCGATACGCAGTATTTT. This gives the protein CASSPGLAADTQYF.

V gene TRBV25-1 combines with J gene TRBJ2-1, with D uncertain. V was trimmed by 4 bases and J by 8 bases, leaving 27 bases between them. The CDR3 consists of 18 residues. CDR1 MGHDK and CDR2 SYGVNS come from the germline V gene. In DNA, the CDR3 is TGTGCCAGCAGTGGAACCTACAGAACCAATCCCCGGTGGGATGAGCAGTTCTTC. Translation gives CASSGTYRTNPRWDEQFF.

This clone was picked up one time. J is TRBJ1-2 and V is TRBV6-5; the D gene is possibly TRBD1 (5 bases). Germline V gives CDR1 MNHEY, CDR2 SVGAGI. Trimming took off 2 bases at V and 6 bases at J, with 13 bases between the two ends. The CDR3 runs 14 residues. The CDR3 loop reads CASSYGDGGNGYTF. The CDR3 DNA reads TGTGCCAGCAGTTACGGCGACGGGGGGAATGGCTACACCTTC.

The chain joins TRBV6-4 to TRBJ1-2, with 9 bases that match TRBD1. The J segment lost 10 bases and the V segment lost 0 bases, leaving 6 bases of the junction unmatched. CDR3 size: 14 residues. Germline CDR1 is MRHNA and CDR2 is SNTAGT. The CDR3 coding sequence is TGTGCCAGCAGTGACTCCGGGACAGGGTGGGACTACACCTTC. Residues: CASSDSGTGWDYTF.